This T cell receptor beta chain comes out of a study of CD8 T cells in ankylosing spondylitis. This clonotype has only a few counts. Its antigen remains unidentified. Deletions cut 7 bases from V and 6 bases from J, with 16 bases between. The CDR3 contains 13 residues. Looked up from germline, CDR1 is SGHRS and CDR2 is YFSETQ. One entry per CDR3 protein results from TCRdb running MiXCR on the 5' RACE reads. The repertoire holds under 250,000 distinct CDR3 sequences, around 32% seen once, with around 4.2% in the top ten. Study outcomes and limitations: Certain motif variants had earlier appeared in reactive arthritis synovial fluid and blood. A TCR beta motif of roughly eight highly homologous variants appeared characteristic of ankylosing spondylitis blood.

J is TRBJ1-2 and V is TRBV5-1, with a tentative D call TRBD1 (6 bases). The material sequenced was blood, either unsorted or a sorted T cell fraction (not recorded which). This clonotype originated in a male donor with ankylosing spondylitis or in good health (not recorded which). CDR3 residues: CASSEGGGDGYTF. Written as DNA, the CDR3 is TGCGCCAGCTCCGAGGGAGGGGGAGATGGCTACACCTTC.